The subject of this entry is one TCR beta chain. The protocol was immunoSEQ multiplex PCR, while the TCRdb copy is restricted to in-frame clones and leaves out a portion. The sample yields some 200,000 clones, more than 70% seen once. These data are taken from a study of blood T cell repertoires in COVID-19. The overall study: T cells, B-cell-depleted T cells, or PBMCs provided the cDNA or gDNA that served as material.

The CDR3 consists of 14 residues. V lost 4 bases and J 1 base, leaving 10 bases between the germline ends. Germline-derived CDR1 and CDR2 are SGHVS and FQNEAQ. This rearrangement joins TRBV7-8 to TRBJ1-2; no definite D call. This clonotype originated in a man aged 40-55 years with active or convalescent COVID-19. The specimen was peripheral blood. The CDR3 DNA follows: TGTGCCAGCAGCTCCGGGGTATATAACTATGGCTACACCTTC. It codes for CASSSGVYNYGYTF.